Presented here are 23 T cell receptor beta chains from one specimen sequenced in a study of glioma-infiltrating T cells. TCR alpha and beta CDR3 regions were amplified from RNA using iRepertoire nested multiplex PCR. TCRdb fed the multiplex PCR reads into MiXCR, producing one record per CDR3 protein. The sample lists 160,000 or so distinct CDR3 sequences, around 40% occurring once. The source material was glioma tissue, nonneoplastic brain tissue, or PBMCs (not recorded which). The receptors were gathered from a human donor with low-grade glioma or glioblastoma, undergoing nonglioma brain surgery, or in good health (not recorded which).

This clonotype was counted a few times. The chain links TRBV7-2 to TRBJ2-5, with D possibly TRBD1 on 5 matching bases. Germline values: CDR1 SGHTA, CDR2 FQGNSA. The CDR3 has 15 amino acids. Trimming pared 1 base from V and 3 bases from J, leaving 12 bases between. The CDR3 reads CASSLVAGPEETQYF. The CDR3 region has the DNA TGTGCCAGCAGCTTAGTAGCAGGGCCTGAAGAGACCCAGTACTTC.

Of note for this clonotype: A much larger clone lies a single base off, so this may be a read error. Here the CDR3 DNA reads TGTGCCAGTAGTTTGGGACAGGGATACAATCAGCCCCAGCATTTT. Translated, it gives CASSLGQGYNQPQHF. This chain joins TRBV19 and TRBJ1-5; 9 bases match TRBD1. After removal of 5 bases from V and 3 bases from J, the junction contained 5 bases not matched to a gene. Germline assignment: CDR1 LNHDA and CDR2 SQIVND (reference sequence). The CDR3 is 15 amino acids.

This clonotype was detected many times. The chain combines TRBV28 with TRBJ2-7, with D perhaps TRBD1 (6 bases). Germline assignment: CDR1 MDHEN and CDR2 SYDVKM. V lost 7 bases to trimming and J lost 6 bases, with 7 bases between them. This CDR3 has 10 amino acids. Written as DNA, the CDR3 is TGTGCCAGCACAGGGGCCGAGCAGTACTTC. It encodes CASTGAEQYF.

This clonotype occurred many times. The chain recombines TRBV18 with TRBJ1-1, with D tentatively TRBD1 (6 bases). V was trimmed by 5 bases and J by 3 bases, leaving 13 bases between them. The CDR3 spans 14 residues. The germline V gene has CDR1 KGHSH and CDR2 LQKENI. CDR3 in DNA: TGTGCCAGCTCAGCACAGGGAGTGGACACTGAAGCTTTCTTT. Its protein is CASSAQGVDTEAFF.

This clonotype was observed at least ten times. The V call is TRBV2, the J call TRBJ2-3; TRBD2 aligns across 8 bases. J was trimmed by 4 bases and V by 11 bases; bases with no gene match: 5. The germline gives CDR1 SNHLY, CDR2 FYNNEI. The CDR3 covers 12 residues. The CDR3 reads CAGGLVADTQYF. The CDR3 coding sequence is TGTGCCGGGGGACTAGTGGCAGATACGCAGTATTTT.

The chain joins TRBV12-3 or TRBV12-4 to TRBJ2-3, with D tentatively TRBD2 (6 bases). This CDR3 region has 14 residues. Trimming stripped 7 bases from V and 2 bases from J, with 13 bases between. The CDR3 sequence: CASNVRDFTDTQYF. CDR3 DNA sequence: TGTGCCAGCAACGTCAGGGACTTCACAGATACGCAGTATTTT.

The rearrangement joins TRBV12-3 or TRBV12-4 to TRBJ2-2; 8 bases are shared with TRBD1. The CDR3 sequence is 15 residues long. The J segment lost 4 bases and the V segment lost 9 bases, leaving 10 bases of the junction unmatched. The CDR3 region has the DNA TGTGCCAGTATGCCAGGGGGCGCAATCACCGGGGAGCTGTTTTTT. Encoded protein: CASMPGGAITGELFF.

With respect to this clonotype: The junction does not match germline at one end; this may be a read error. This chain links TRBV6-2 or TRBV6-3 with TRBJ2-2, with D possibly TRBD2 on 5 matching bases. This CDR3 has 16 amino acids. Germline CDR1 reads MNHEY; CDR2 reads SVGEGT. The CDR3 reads CASSYSSRVFTGEMFF. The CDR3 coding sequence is TGTGCCAGCAGTTACTCGTCGCGGGTGTTCACCGGGGAGATGTTTTTT.

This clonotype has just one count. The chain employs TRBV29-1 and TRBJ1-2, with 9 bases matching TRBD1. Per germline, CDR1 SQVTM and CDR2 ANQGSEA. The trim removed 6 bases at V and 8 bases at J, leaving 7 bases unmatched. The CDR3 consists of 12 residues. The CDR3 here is CSVLGQGIGYTF. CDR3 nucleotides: TGCAGCGTCCTGGGACAGGGAATCGGCTACACCTTC.

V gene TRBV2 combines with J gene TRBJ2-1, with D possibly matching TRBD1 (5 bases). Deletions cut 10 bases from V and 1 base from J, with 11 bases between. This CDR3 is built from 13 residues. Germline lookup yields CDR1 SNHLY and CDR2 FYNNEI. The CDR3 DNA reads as TGTGCCAAGGGGAATAGATCCTACAATGAGCAGTTCTTC. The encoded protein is CAKGNRSYNEQFF.

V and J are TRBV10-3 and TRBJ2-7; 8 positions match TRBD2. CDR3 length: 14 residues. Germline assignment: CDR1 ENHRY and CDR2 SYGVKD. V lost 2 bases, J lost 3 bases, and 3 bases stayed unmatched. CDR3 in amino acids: CAISERTSNYEQYF. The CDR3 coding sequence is TGTGCCATCAGTGAGAGGACTAGCAACTACGAGCAGTACTTC.

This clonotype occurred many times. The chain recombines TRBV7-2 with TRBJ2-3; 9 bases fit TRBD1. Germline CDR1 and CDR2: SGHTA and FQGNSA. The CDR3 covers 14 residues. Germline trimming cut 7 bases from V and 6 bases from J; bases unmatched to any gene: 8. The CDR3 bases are TGTGCCAGCATCCGGGACAGGGAGGTTGATACGCAGTATTTT. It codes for CASIRDREVDTQYF.

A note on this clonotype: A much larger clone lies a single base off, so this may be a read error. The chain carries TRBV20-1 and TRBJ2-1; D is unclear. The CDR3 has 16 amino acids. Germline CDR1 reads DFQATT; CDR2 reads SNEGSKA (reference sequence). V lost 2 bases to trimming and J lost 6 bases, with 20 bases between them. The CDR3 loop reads CSARYRRLSRSNEQFF. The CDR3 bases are TGCAGTGCTAGATATCGACGACTTTCTCGGAGCAATGAGCAGTTCTTC.

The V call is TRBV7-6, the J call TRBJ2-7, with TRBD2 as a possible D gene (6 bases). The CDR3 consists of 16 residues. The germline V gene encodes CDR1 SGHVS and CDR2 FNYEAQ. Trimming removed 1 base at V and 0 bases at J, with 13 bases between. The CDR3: CASSLVPSGPSYEQYF. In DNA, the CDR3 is TGTGCCAGCAGCTTAGTTCCCAGCGGGCCCTCCTACGAGCAGTACTTC.

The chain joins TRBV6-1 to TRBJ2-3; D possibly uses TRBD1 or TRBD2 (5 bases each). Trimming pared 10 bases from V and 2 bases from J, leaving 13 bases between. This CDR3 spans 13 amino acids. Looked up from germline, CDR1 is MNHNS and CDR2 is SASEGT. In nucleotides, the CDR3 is TGTGCCACTAAAAGGGACCACACAGATACGCAGTATTTT. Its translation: CATKRDHTDTQYF.

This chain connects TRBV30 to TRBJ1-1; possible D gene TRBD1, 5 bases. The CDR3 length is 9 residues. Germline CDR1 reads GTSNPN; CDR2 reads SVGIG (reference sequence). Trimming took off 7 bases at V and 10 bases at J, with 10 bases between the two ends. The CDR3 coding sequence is TGTGCCTCCTCAGACAGAGCTTTCTTT. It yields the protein CASSDRAFF. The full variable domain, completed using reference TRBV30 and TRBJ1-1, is SQTIHQWPATLVQPVGSPLSLECTVEGTSNPNLYWYRQAAGRGLQLLFYSVGIGQISSEVPQNLSASRPQDRQFILSSKKLLLSDSGFYLCASSDRAFFGQGTRLTVV.

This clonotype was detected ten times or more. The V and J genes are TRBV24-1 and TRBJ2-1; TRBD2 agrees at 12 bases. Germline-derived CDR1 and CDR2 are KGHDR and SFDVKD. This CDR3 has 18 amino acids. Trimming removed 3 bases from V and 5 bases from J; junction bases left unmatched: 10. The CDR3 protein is CATSDTLAGGPIDNEQFF. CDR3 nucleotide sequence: TGTGCCACCAGTGATACTCTAGCGGGAGGGCCAATCGACAATGAGCAGTTCTTC.

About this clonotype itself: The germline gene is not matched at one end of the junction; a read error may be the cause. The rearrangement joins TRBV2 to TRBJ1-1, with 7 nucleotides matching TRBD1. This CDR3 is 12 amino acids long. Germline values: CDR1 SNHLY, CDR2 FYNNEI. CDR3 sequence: CASSVGQAKASF. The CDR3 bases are TGTGCCAGCAGTGTAGGACAGGCTAAGGCTTCCTTT.

The CDR3 DNA is TGTGCCAGCAGCACCCTCTCGGAAGCGCTCAATAATCCCCAGCATTTT. It encodes CASSTLSEALNNPQHF. The rearrangement joins TRBV28 to TRBJ1-5; no clear D gene. This CDR3 region has 16 residues. In germline, CDR1 is MDHEN, CDR2 SYDVKM. Trimming removed 6 bases from V and 10 bases from J, with 25 bases in between.

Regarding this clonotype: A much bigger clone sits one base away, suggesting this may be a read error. The CDR3 DNA sequence: TGTGCCAGCAATTTAGGGAGAAACAATCAGCCCCAGCATTTT. Its protein is CASNLGRNNQPQHF. The rearrangement uses TRBV12-3 or TRBV12-4 and TRBJ1-5, with D unresolved. This CDR3 has 14 residues.

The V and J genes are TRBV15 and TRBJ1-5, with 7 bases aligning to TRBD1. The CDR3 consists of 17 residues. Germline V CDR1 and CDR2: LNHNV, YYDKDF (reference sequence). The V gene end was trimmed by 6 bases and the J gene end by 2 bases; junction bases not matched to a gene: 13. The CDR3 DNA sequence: TGTGCCACCAGAACCCCGCGGGACAGCTATGGCAATCAGCCCCAGCATTTT. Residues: CATRTPRDSYGNQPQHF.

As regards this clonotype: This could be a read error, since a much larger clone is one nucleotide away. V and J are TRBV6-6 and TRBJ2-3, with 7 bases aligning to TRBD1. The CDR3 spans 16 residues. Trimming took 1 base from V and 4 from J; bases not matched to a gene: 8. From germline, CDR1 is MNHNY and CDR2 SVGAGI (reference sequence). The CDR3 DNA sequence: TGTGCCAGCAGTTACTTTGGGGACAGAAAGGCAGATACGCAGTATTTT. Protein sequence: CASSYFGDRKADTQYF.

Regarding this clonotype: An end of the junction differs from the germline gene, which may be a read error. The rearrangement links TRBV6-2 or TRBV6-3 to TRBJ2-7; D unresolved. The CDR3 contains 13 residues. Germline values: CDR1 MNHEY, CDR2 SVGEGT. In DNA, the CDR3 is TGTGCCAGCAGTTACGCGGCGCGCAATGAGAAATTCTTC. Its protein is CASSYAARNEKFF.